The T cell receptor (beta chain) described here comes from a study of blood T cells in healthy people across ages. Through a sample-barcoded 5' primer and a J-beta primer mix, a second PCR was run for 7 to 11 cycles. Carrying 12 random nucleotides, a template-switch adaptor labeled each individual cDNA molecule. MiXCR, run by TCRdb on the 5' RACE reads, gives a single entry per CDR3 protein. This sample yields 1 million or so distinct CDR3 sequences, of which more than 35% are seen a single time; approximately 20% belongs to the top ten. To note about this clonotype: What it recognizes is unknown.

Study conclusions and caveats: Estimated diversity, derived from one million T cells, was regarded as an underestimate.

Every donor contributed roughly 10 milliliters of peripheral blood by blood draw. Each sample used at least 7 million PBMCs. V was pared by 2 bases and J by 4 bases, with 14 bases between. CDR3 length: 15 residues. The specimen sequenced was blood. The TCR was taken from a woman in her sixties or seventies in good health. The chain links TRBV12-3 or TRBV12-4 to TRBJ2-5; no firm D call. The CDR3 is CASSLWASSRETQYF. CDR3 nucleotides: TGTGCCAGCAGTTTATGGGCCAGTTCAAGAGAGACCCAGTACTTC.